This TCR beta chain was identified during a study of cytomegalovirus exposure and HLA in healthy donors (dated by TCRdb to the late 2010s). As for the study more broadly: According to a later analysis, the roughly 130 validation repertoires were produced on the same platform as the 666 repertoires of the first cohort. The aim of the study was to test whether cataloging public T cell receptors could identify signatures of past pathogen exposure. Along with the roughly 710-subject first cohort, a separate validation cohort of some 130 different subjects was used. The study combined high-throughput TCR immunosequencing, statistical association of individual TCRs with disease status, and machine learning to predict cytomegalovirus infection status.

About this clone itself: Its antigen target is currently unknown. Qualities for individual bases were not recorded, and no much larger clone is one base off.

Study-level results and caveats: Most TCR sequences were seen in very few donors, while some public TCRs were found in many individuals. The study listed 164 TCR beta chains as associated with cytomegalovirus. In vitro tests confirmed that a few of the cytomegalovirus-associated TCR beta chains recognize cytomegalovirus antigens. In a later analysis, TCRs clustered in the first cohort were found to also tend to co-occur in the 130 or so validation repertoires, with approximately 95% of cluster scores above 0. The classifier was reported to diagnose cytomegalovirus status with high specificity and sensitivity in both the original cohort and the validation cohort. The authors suggested that the approach could potentially be extended to other disease states and immunological phenotypes. A later analysis lacked HLA typing for the validation cohort, so it scored co-occurrence in that cohort across all 110 or so repertoires.

The library was made by the immunoSEQ multiplex PCR assay. Concerning the study's data processing: A statistical classification framework was built to diagnose cytomegalovirus status from the catalog of TCR beta chain sequences. The table comes from immuneACCESS by way of TCRdb, which keeps in-frame sequences with V and J called. Part of the clones is missing from these tables; in studies checked, under half for an unresolved V gene and the rest for unknown reasons. D and trimming were read from the DNA, whereas the V and J calls and clone size are those reported in that table. The sample data list 80,000 to 100,000 clones, and about 88% of these were observed just once. Approximately 5.8% of the sample rests with the top ten. The donors belonged to the validation cohort of approximately 130 subjects, which was separate from the approximately 680-subject first cohort. The source material was PBMCs. This clonotype originated in a man between 18 and 29 years old in good health and CMV-seropositive.

In nucleotides, the sequence is TGTGCCAGCTCACCAACGACCCGACAGGGGGTCTATGGCTACACCTTC. It is translated as CASSPTTRQGVYGYTF. The chain couples TRBV18 to TRBJ1-2; TRBD1 lines up with 9 middle nucleotides. V is cut back by 2 bases and J by 4 bases, with 8 bases in the junction unmatched. CDR1 is given as KGHSH and CDR2 as LQKENI, both from the germline V gene. The CDR3 contains 16 residues, cysteine and phenylalanine counted. Only the CDR3 region is kept as DNA, spanning 48 bases read in frame from base 1.